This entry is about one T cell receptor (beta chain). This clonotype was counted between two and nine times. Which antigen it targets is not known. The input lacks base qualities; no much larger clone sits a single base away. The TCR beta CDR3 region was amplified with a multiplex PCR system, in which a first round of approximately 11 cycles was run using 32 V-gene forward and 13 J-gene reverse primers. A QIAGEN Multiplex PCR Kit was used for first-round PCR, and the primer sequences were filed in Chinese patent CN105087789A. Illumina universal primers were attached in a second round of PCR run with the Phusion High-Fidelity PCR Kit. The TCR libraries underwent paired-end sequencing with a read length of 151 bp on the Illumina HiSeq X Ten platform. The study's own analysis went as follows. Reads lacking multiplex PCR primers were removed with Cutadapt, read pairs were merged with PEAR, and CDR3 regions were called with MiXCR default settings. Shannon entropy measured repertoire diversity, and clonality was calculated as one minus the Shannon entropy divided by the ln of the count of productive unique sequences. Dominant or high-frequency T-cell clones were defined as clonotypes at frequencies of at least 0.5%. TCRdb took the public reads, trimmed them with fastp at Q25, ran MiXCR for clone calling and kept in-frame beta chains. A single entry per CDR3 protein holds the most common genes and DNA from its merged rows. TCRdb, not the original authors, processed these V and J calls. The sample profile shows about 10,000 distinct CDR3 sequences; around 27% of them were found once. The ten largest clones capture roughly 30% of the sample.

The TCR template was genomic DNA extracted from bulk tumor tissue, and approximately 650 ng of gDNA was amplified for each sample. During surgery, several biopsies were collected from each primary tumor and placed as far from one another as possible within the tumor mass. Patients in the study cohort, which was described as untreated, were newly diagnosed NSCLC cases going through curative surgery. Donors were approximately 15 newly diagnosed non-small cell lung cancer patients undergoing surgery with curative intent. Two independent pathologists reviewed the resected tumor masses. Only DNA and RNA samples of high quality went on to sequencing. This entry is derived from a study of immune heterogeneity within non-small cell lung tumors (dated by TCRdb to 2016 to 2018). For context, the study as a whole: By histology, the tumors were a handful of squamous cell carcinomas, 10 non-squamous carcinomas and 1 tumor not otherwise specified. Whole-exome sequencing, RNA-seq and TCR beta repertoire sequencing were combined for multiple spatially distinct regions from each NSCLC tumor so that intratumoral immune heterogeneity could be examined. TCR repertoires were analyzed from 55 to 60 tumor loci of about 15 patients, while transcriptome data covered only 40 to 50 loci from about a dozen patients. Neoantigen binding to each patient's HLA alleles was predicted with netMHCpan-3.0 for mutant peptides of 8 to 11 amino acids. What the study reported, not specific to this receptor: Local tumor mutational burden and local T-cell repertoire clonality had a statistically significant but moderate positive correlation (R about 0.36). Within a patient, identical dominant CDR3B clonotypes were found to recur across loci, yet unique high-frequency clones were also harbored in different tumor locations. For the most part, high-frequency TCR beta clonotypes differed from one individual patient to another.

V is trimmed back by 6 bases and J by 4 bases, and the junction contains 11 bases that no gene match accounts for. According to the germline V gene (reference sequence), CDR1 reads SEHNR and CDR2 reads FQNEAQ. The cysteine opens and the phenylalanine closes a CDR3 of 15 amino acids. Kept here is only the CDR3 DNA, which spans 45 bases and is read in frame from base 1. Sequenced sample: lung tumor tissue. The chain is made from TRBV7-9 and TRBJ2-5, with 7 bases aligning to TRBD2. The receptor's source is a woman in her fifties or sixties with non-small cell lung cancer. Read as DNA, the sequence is TGTGCCAGCAGATCCTCGGGAGGTTCCCCAGAGACCCAGTACTTC. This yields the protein CASRSSGGSPETQYF.